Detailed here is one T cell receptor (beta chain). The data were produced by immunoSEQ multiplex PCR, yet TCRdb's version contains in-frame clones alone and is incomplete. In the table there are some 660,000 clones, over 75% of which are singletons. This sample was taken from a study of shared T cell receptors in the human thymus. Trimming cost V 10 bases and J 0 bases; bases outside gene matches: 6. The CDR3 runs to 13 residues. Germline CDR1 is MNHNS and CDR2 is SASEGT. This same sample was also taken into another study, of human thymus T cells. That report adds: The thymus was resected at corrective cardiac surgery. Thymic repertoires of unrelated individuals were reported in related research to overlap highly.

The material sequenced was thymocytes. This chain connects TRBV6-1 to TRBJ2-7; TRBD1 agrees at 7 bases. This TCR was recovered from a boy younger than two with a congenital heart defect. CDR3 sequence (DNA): TGTGCCACCCAGACAGGGCACTCCTACGAGCAGTACTTC. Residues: CATQTGHSYEQYF.